Listed below are T cell receptor beta chains from one sample, sequenced in a study of T cells after yellow fever vaccination. Each CDR3 protein is one row after TCRdb ran MiXCR on the 5' RACE reads. Among 250,000 or so distinct CDR3 sequences, 6.7% were seen once, and the ten largest hold 0.8% to 1.2%. Sequenced here: CD4+ T cells sorted from PBMCs, sampled on the day of the yellow fever booster vaccination. These TCRs come from a man aged 25-45 years who received the YFV17D yellow fever vaccine. Both conserved end residues are part of each CDR3. The D gene is left open where the match is weak. Where a row states a size, it is once, few, many or the class of an expanded clone; other rows omit it.

size: few
D: TRBD1
J: TRBJ2-4
V: TRBV12-3/TRBV12-4
CDR3: CASSRQGGGNIQYF
DNA: TGTGCCAGCAGCAGACAGGGTGGGGGAAACATTCAGTACTTC

size: few
D: NA
J: TRBJ1-5
V: TRBV19
CDR3: CASSYAQMRNQPQHF
DNA: TGTGCCAGTAGTTACGCTCAGATGCGCAATCAGCCCCAGCATTTT

size: NA
D: TRBD1
J: TRBJ1-4
V: TRBV10-3
CDR3: CAIKGTGIGEKLFF
DNA: TGTGCCATCAAAGGGACAGGGATAGGCGAAAAACTGTTTTTT

size: NA
D: TRBD2
J: TRBJ2-1
V: TRBV6-2/TRBV6-3
CDR3: CASSYSLAVNEQFF
DNA: TGTGCCAGCAGTTACTCGCTAGCGGTCAATGAGCAGTTCTTC

size: NA
D: NA
J: TRBJ2-4
V: TRBV12-3/TRBV12-4
CDR3: CASSLTVGNIQYF
DNA: TGTGCCAGCAGTTTGACTGTGGGAAACATTCAGTACTTC

size: many
D: TRBD2
J: TRBJ2-1
V: TRBV24-1
CDR3: CATSDSGTSGRVNEQFF
DNA: TGTGCCACCAGTGATTCAGGGACTAGCGGGCGGGTCAATGAGCAGTTCTTC

size: NA
D: NA
J: TRBJ1-1
V: TRBV11-2
CDR3: CASSTRPGGMGLF
DNA: TGTGCCAGCAGCACCCGACCCGGAGGGATGGGACTCTTT

size: NA
D: TRBD2
J: TRBJ2-3
V: TRBV19
CDR3: CASTERDTTDTQYF
DNA: TGTGCCAGTACCGAGCGGGATACCACAGATACGCAGTATTTT

size: NA
D: NA
J: TRBJ2-7
V: TRBV2
CDR3: CASSEVSGREQYF
DNA: TGTGCCAGCAGTGAAGTATCAGGGCGCGAGCAGTACTTC

size: medium-sized
D: TRBD2
J: TRBJ2-7
V: TRBV20-1
CDR3: CSAALAGGTGEQYF
DNA: TGCAGTGCGGCCCTAGCGGGAGGTACGGGCGAGCAGTACTTC

size: many
D: NA
J: TRBJ2-3
V: TRBV4-3
CDR3: CASSQDRVATDTQYF
DNA: TGCGCCAGCAGCCAAGACAGGGTGGCGACAGATACGCAGTATTTT

size: few
D: NA
J: TRBJ1-2
V: TRBV20-1
CDR3: CSAGGLYYGYTF
DNA: TGCAGTGCTGGGGGTTTGTACTATGGCTACACCTTC

size: NA
D: TRBD2
J: TRBJ2-3
V: TRBV20-1
CDR3: CSASFGTSGTDTQYF
DNA: TGCAGTGCTAGTTTCGGGACTAGCGGCACAGATACGCAGTATTTT

size: NA
D: NA
J: TRBJ1-6
V: TRBV4-3
CDR3: CASSQESENSPLHF
DNA: TGCGCCAGCAGCCAAGAATCAGAGAATTCACCCCTCCACTTT

size: few
D: TRBD1
J: TRBJ1-5
V: TRBV11-1
CDR3: CASSPTGGTLYSNQPQHF
DNA: TGTGCCAGCAGCCCGACAGGGGGTACACTCTATAGCAATCAGCCCCAGCATTTT

size: NA
D: NA
J: TRBJ2-5
V: TRBV20-1
CDR3: CSARSRETQYF
DNA: TGCAGTGCTAGGTCACGGGAGACCCAGTACTTC

size: few
D: NA
J: TRBJ2-3
V: TRBV12-3/TRBV12-4
CDR3: CASSKQAQGVDTQYF
DNA: TGTGCCAGCAGCAAACAGGCCCAAGGAGTAGATACGCAGTATTTT

size: NA
D: TRBD1
J: TRBJ2-3
V: TRBV6-1
CDR3: CASSRTGGRDTQYF
DNA: TGTGCCAGCAGCAGGACAGGGGGCAGAGATACGCAGTATTTT

size: few
D: TRBD1
J: TRBJ2-1
V: TRBV18
CDR3: CASSPGQGPVEQFF
DNA: TGTGCCAGCTCACCGGGACAGGGACCGGTTGAGCAGTTCTTC

size: NA
D: NA
J: TRBJ2-5
V: TRBV7-8
CDR3: CASSFLTGLSFSERKETQYF
DNA: TGTGCCAGCAGCTTCCTAACAGGGTTATCTTTTTCGGAGCGGAAAGAGACCCAGTACTTC

size: NA
D: NA
J: TRBJ2-2
V: TRBV7-2
CDR3: CASRGLLRDNTGELFF
DNA: TGTGCCAGCAGGGGGTTGCTGAGGGACAACACCGGGGAGCTGTTTTTT

size: few
D: TRBD2
J: TRBJ2-4
V: TRBV18
CDR3: CASSPQLAGGENIQYF
DNA: TGTGCCAGCTCACCCCAACTAGCGGGAGGGGAAAACATTCAGTACTTC

size: many
D: NA
J: TRBJ2-2
V: TRBV15
CDR3: CATNPGATNTGELFF
DNA: TGTGCCACCAATCCCGGGGCAACGAACACCGGGGAGCTGTTTTTT

size: NA
D: NA
J: TRBJ2-2
V: TRBV20-1
CDR3: CSARSQLNTGELFF
DNA: TGCAGTGCTAGGAGCCAGTTGAACACCGGGGAGCTGTTTTTT

size: many
D: NA
J: TRBJ2-3
V: TRBV11-3
CDR3: CASSSLTDTQYF
DNA: TGTGCCAGCAGCTCCCTCACAGATACGCAGTATTTT

size: NA
D: TRBD1
J: TRBJ2-1
V: TRBV5-1
CDR3: CASSRGQERNEQFF
DNA: TGCGCCAGCAGCAGGGGACAGGAGAGAAATGAGCAGTTCTTC

size: few
D: TRBD2
J: TRBJ2-1
V: TRBV20-1
CDR3: CSASRREGYNEQFF
DNA: TGCAGTGCTAGTCGGCGGGAGGGATACAATGAGCAGTTCTTC

size: NA
D: TRBD2
J: TRBJ2-7
V: TRBV5-1
CDR3: CASSHGGTSGISEQYF
DNA: TGCGCCAGCAGCCACGGAGGGACTAGCGGGATTTCCGAGCAGTACTTC

size: few
D: NA
J: TRBJ2-4
V: TRBV6-5
CDR3: CASSSGAKNIQYF
DNA: TGTGCCAGCAGTTCCGGAGCCAAAAACATTCAGTACTTC

size: few
D: NA
J: TRBJ1-1
V: TRBV20-1
CDR3: CSANPGGMNTEAFF
DNA: TGCAGTGCGAATCCGGGGGGCATGAACACTGAAGCTTTCTTT

size: many
D: TRBD1
J: TRBJ1-5
V: TRBV20-1
CDR3: CSARRTGGGFQPQHF
DNA: TGCAGTGCTAGACGGACAGGGGGCGGATTTCAGCCCCAGCATTTT

size: NA
D: TRBD2
J: TRBJ2-3
V: TRBV10-2
CDR3: CASSESTGASGRDTQYF
DNA: TGCGCCAGCAGTGAGTCGACCGGGGCTAGCGGGAGAGATACGCAGTATTTT

size: few
D: NA
J: TRBJ2-2
V: TRBV19
CDR3: CASNRDGTSSTGELFF
DNA: TGTGCCAGTAATCGGGACGGGACTTCCAGCACCGGGGAGCTGTTTTTT

size: many
D: TRBD1
J: TRBJ2-1
V: TRBV2
CDR3: CASSEGDRGRRNEQFF
DNA: TGTGCCAGCAGTGAGGGCGACAGGGGCCGTCGCAATGAGCAGTTCTTC

size: few
D: NA
J: TRBJ2-5
V: TRBV5-5
CDR3: CASSLQGPETQYF
DNA: TGTGCCAGCAGCTTACAGGGCCCAGAGACCCAGTACTTC

size: few
D: NA
J: TRBJ2-1
V: TRBV6-5
CDR3: CASSYGAEGQKQFF
DNA: TGTGCCAGCAGTTACGGGGCGGAGGGCCAGAAGCAGTTCTTC

size: few
D: TRBD1
J: TRBJ1-3
V: TRBV9
CDR3: CASSAAGQGRGGGNTIYF
DNA: TGTGCCAGCAGCGCCGCGGGACAGGGGAGAGGTGGTGGAAACACCATATATTTT

size: NA
D: TRBD1
J: TRBJ2-2
V: TRBV7-2
CDR3: CASSLMQGASTGELFF
DNA: TGTGCCAGCAGCTTAATGCAGGGGGCAAGCACCGGGGAGCTGTTTTTT

size: few
D: NA
J: TRBJ2-3
V: TRBV6-2/TRBV6-3
CDR3: CASSARQAPDTQYF
DNA: TGTGCCAGCAGTGCCAGACAGGCACCAGATACGCAGTATTTT

size: few
D: TRBD2
J: TRBJ2-7
V: TRBV20-1
CDR3: CSASILGTSGRALYEQYF
DNA: TGCAGTGCTAGTATACTCGGGACTAGCGGGAGGGCCCTCTACGAGCAGTACTTC

size: few
D: TRBD2
J: TRBJ2-5
V: TRBV12-3/TRBV12-4
CDR3: CASSLSGLGKETQYF
DNA: TGTGCCAGCAGTTTGTCGGGACTAGGAAAAGAGACCCAGTACTTC

size: NA
D: TRBD1
J: TRBJ1-3
V: TRBV7-2
CDR3: CASSRTGDTLAGNTIYF
DNA: TGTGCCAGCAGCCGGACAGGGGACACTCTTGCTGGAAACACCATATATTTT

size: many
D: NA
J: TRBJ2-7
V: TRBV7-9
CDR3: CASSLGGIPYEQYF
DNA: TGTGCCAGCAGCTTAGGCGGGATCCCCTACGAGCAGTACTTC

size: many
D: NA
J: TRBJ2-7
V: TRBV27
CDR3: CASRDRTPKHYEQYF
DNA: TGTGCCAGCAGAGACAGGACCCCAAAACATTACGAGCAGTACTTC

size: few
D: NA
J: TRBJ2-3
V: TRBV20-1
CDR3: CSARGRSTDTQYF
DNA: TGCAGTGCTAGGGGGCGGAGCACAGATACGCAGTATTTT

size: NA
D: NA
J: TRBJ2-1
V: TRBV28
CDR3: CASSLPGDLYNEQFF
DNA: TGTGCCAGCAGTTTACCAGGGGACCTTTACAATGAGCAGTTCTTC

size: many
D: TRBD2
J: TRBJ2-3
V: TRBV2
CDR3: CASATSGPRDTQYF
DNA: TGTGCCAGCGCGACTAGCGGACCTCGGGATACGCAGTATTTT

size: many
D: NA
J: TRBJ2-7
V: TRBV6-1
CDR3: CASSRGRPGLFAYEQYF
DNA: TGTGCCAGCAGTAGGGGTCGGCCGGGTCTTTTCGCCTACGAGCAGTACTTC

size: many
D: NA
J: TRBJ2-1
V: TRBV7-2
CDR3: CASSPQNINEQFF
DNA: TGTGCCAGCAGCCCGCAGAATATCAATGAGCAGTTCTTC

size: many
D: TRBD2
J: TRBJ2-7
V: TRBV9
CDR3: CASSESSGAHYEQYF
DNA: TGTGCCAGCAGCGAATCAAGCGGGGCGCACTACGAGCAGTACTTC

size: NA
D: NA
J: TRBJ2-7
V: TRBV6-5
CDR3: CASSYSAGIHYEQYF
DNA: TGTGCCAGCAGTTACTCGGCGGGAATTCACTACGAGCAGTACTTC

size: few
D: TRBD2
J: TRBJ2-5
V: TRBV7-2
CDR3: CASRGSGGEETQYF
DNA: TGTGCCAGCAGAGGCTCCGGGGGGGAAGAGACCCAGTACTTC

size: NA
D: NA
J: TRBJ1-5
V: TRBV12-3/TRBV12-4
CDR3: CASSWSNNQPQHF
DNA: TGTGCCAGCAGTTGGTCTAACAATCAGCCCCAGCATTTT

size: NA
D: NA
J: TRBJ1-5
V: TRBV18
CDR3: CASSPNAGNQPQHF
DNA: TGTGCCAGCTCACCAAACGCGGGCAATCAGCCCCAGCATTTT

size: many
D: NA
J: TRBJ2-3
V: TRBV7-6
CDR3: CASSLEAGLQNTQYF
DNA: TGTGCCAGCAGCTTAGAGGCTGGACTGCAAAATACGCAGTATTTT

size: NA
D: NA
J: TRBJ2-4
V: TRBV6-1
CDR3: CASSRGIKENIQYF
DNA: TGTGCCAGCAGCCGGGGCATAAAAGAAAACATTCAGTACTTC

size: few
D: NA
J: TRBJ1-1
V: TRBV20-1
CDR3: CSAAKGSNTEAFF
DNA: TGCAGTGCTGCGAAAGGGTCGAACACTGAAGCTTTCTTT

size: NA
D: NA
J: TRBJ2-3
V: TRBV30
CDR3: CAWSKEGRRYRTQYF
DNA: TGTGCCTGGAGCAAAGAAGGCCGTCGATATAGGACGCAGTATTTT

size: many
D: TRBD2
J: TRBJ2-1
V: TRBV20-1
CDR3: CSASSPGLAGGGNEQFF
DNA: TGCAGTGCTAGTTCTCCGGGACTAGCGGGAGGGGGGAATGAGCAGTTCTTC